This TCR beta chain was sequenced in a study of glioma-infiltrating T cells after dendritic cell vaccination. Assay: immunoSEQ multiplex PCR; the TCRdb copy retains only in-frame clones and omits some. Of approximately 62,000 clones listed, about nine tenths are singletons. The CDR3 spans 14 residues. Trimming left V 6 bases short and J 6 bases short, with 18 bases between. From germline, CDR1 is MNHEY and CDR2 SMNVEV (reference sequence). Time point reported: after dendritic cell vaccination, including at tumor progression/relapse. The sample was blood, taken after dendritic cell vaccination. The sequence was obtained from a human donor with glioblastoma. The chain has TRBV27 and TRBJ2-7; perhaps TRBD2 as D (6 bases). Written as DNA, the CDR3 is TGTGCCAGCAGCCCCGACAGCGGGCGGGTCGAGCAGTACTTC. This codes for CASSPDSGRVEQYF.